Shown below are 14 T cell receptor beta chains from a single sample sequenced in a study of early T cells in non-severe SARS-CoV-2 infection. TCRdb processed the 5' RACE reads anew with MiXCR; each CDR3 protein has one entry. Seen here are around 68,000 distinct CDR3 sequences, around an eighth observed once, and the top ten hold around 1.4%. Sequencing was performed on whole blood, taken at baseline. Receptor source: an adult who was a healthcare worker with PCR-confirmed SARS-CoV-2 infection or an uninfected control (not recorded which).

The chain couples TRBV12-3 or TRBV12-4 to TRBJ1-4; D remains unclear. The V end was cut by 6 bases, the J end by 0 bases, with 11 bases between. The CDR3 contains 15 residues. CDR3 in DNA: TGTGCCAGCAGCCCCGCCGCGGCAACTAATGAAAAACTGTTTTTT. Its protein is CASSPAAATNEKLFF.

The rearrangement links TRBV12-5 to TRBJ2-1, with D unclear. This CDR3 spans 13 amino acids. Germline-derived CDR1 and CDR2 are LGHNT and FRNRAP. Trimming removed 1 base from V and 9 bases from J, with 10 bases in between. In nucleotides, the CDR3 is TGTGCTAGTGGTTTGGAGTTTAACGGTGAGCAGTTCTTC. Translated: CASGLEFNGEQFF.

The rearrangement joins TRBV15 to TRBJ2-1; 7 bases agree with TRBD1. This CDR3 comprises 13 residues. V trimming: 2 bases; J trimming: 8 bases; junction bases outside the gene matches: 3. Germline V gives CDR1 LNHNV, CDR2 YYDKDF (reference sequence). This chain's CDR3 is CATSRRTGDEQFF. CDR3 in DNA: TGTGCCACCAGCAGACGGACAGGTGATGAGCAGTTCTTC.

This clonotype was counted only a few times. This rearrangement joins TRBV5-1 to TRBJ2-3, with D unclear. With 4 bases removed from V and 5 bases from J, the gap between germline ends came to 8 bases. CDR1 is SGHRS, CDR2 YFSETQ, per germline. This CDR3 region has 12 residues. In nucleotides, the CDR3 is TGCGCCAGCAGCGCGACTGAAGATACGCAGTATTTT. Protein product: CASSATEDTQYF.

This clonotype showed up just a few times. CDR3 coding DNA: TGTGCCAGCAGCCCAGAAACCCCCTACAATGAGCAGTTCTTC. Protein sequence: CASSPETPYNEQFF. The chain uses TRBV28 and TRBJ2-1, with D unresolved. This CDR3 region has 14 residues. The V end lost 6 bases, the J end lost 2 bases, and 11 bases lay between the germline ends. Germline CDR1 and CDR2: MDHEN and SYDVKM.

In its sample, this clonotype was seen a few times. The CDR3 spells CASSPPLGQGTGYTF. DNA for the CDR3: TGTGCCAGCAGTCCTCCCCTGGGGCAGGGGACTGGCTACACCTTC. This chain uses TRBV6-5 with TRBJ1-2; D may be TRBD1 (6 bases). The CDR3 sequence is 15 residues long. The germline gives CDR1 MNHEY, CDR2 SVGAGI. With 5 bases removed from V and 7 bases from J, the gap between germline ends came to 20 bases.

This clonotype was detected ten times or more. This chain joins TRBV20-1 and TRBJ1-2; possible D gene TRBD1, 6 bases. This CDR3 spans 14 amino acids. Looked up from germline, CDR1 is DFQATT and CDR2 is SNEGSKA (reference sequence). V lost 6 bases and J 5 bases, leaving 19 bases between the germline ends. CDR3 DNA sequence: TGCAGTGCCAAAGGGACACCCTCGGGGTATGGCTACACCTTC. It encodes CSAKGTPSGYGYTF.

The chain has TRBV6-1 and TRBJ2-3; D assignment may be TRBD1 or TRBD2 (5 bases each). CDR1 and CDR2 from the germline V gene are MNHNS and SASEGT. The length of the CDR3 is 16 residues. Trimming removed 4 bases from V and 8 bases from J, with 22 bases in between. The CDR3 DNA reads TGTGCCAGCAGTGGGGCGGGCCGAGCGGCAGGGCGTACGCAGTATTTT. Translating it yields CASSGAGRAAGRTQYF.

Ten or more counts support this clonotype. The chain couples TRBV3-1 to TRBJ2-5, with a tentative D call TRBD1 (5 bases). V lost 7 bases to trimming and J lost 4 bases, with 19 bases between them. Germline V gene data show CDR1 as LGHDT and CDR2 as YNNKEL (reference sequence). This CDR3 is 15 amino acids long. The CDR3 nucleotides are TGTGCCAGCACCCCTGACAGATCCGTTGGAGAGACCCAGTACTTC. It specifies CASTPDRSVGETQYF.

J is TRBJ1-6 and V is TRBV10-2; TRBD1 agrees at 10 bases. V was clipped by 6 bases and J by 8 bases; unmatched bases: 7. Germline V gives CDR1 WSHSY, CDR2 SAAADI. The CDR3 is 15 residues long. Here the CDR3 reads CASSADRGRDSPLHF. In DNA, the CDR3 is TGCGCCAGCAGCGCTGACAGGGGGCGAGATTCACCCCTCCACTTT.

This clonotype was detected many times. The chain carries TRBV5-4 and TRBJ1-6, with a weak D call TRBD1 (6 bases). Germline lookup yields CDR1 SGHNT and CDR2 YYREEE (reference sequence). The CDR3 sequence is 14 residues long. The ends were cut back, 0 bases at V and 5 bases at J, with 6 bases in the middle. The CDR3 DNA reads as TGTGCCAGCAGCTTGGACAGGGATAATTCACCCCTCCACTTT. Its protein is CASSLDRDNSPLHF.

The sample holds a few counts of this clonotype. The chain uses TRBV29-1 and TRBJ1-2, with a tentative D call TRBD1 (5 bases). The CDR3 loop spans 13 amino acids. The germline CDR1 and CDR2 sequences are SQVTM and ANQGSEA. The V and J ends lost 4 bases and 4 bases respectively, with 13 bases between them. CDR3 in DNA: TGCAGCGTTGTTACAGGTCAGAGCTATGGCTACACCTTC. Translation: CSVVTGQSYGYTF.

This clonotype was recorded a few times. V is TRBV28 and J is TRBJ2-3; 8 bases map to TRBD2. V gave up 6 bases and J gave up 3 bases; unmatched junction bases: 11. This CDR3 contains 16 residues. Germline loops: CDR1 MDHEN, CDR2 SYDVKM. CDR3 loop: CASSRPGTRTTDTQYF. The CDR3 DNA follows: TGTGCCAGCAGCCGACCCGGGACTAGGACGACAGATACGCAGTATTTT.

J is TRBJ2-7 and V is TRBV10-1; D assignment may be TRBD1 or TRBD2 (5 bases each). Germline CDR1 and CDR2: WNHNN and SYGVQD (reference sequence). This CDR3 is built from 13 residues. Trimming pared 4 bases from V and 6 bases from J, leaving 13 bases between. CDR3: CASSGGSWGEQYF. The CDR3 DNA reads TGCGCCAGCAGTGGGGGGAGTTGGGGCGAGCAGTACTTC.